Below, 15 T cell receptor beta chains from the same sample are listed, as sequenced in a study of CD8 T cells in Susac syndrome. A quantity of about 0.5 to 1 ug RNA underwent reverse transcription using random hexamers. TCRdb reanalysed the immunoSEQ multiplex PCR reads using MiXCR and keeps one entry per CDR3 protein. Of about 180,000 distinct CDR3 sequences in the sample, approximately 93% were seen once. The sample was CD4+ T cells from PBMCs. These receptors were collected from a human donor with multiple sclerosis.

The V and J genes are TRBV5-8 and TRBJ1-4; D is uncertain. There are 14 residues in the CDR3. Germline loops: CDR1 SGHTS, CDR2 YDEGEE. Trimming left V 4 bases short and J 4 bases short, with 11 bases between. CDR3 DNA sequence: TGTGCCAGCAGCCCGCGGCCGAATAATGAAAAACTGTTTTTT. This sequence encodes CASSPRPNNEKLFF.

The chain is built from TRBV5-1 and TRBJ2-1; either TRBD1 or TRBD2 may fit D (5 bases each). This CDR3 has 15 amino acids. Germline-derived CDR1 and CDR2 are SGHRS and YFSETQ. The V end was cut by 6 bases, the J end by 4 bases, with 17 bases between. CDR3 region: CASTLSGADYNEQFF. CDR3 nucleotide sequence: TGCGCCAGCACTCTTTCCGGGGCGGATTACAATGAGCAGTTCTTC.

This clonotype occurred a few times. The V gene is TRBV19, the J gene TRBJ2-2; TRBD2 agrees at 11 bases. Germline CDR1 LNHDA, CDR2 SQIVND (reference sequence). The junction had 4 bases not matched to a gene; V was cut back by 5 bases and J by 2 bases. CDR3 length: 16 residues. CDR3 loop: CASSPGLAGNTGELFF. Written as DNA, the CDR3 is TGTGCCAGTAGTCCAGGACTAGCGGGTAACACCGGGGAGCTGTTTTTT.

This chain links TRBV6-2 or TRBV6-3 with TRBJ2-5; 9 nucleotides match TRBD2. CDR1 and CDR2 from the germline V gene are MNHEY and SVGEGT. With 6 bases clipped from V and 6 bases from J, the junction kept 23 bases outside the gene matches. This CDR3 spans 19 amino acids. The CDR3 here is CASSSRLRRTSEKGQTQYF. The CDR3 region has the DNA TGTGCCAGCAGCTCCAGATTACGCCGGACTAGCGAAAAAGGGCAGACCCAGTACTTC.

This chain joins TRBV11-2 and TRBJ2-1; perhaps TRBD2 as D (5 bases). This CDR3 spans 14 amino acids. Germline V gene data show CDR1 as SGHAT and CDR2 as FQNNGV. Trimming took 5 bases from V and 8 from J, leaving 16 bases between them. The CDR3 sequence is CASSHPPEVHEQFF. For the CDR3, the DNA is TGTGCCAGCAGCCACCCCCCGGAGGTCCATGAGCAGTTCTTC.

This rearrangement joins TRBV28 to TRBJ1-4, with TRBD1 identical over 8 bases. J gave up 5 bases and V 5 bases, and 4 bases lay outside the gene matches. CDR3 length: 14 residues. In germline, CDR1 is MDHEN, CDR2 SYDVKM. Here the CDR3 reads CASSIQGVNEKLFF. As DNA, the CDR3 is TGTGCCAGCAGTATACAGGGGGTAAATGAAAAACTGTTTTTT.

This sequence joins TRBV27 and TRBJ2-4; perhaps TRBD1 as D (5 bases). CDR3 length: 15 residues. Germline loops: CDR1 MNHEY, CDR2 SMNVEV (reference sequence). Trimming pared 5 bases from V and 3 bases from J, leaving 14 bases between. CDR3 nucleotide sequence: TGTGCCAGCAGTGGCCAGGGAATGGTCAAAAACATTCAGTACTTC. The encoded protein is CASSGQGMVKNIQYF.

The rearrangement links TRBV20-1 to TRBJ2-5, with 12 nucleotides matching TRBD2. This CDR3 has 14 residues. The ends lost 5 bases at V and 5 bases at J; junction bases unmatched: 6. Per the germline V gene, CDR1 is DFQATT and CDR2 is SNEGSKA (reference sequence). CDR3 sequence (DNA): TGCAGTGCTCCCCGACTAGCGGGGGATGAGACCCAGTACTTC. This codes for CSAPRLAGDETQYF.

DNA for the CDR3: TGTGCCAGCAGCCCGGGGACAGGCCTCTCCTACGAGCAGTACTTC. Protein: CASSPGTGLSYEQYF. J is TRBJ2-7 and V is TRBV12-3 or TRBV12-4, with 8 bases aligning to TRBD1. The length of the CDR3 is 15 residues. V dropped 6 bases and J dropped 0; count of bases not matched to a gene: 7.

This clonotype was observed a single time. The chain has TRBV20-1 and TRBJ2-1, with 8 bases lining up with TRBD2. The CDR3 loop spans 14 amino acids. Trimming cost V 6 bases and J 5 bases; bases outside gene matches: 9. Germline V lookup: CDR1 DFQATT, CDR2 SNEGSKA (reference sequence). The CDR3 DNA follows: TGCAGTGCCTCAGCGGGAGCCTGGGACAATGAGCAGTTCTTC. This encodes CSASAGAWDNEQFF.

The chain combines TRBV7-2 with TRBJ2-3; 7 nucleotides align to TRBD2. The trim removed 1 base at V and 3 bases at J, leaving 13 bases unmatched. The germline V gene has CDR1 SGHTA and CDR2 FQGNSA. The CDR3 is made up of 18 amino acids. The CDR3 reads CASSLGLNTGGTTDTQYF. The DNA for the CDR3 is TGTGCCAGCAGCTTAGGGTTGAATACGGGAGGAACGACAGATACGCAGTATTTT. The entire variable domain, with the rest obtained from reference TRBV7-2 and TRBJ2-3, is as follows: GAGVSQSPSNKVTEKGKDVELRCDPISGHTALYWYRQSLGQGLEFLIYFQGNSAPDKSGLPSDRFSAERTGGSVSTLTIQRTQQEDSAVYLCASSLGLNTGGTTDTQYFGPGTRLTVL.

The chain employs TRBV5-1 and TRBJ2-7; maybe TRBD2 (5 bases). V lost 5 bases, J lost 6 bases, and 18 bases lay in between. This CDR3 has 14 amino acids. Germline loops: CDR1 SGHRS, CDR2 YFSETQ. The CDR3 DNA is TGCGCCAGCAGTATACTAGATTTGAAGCGCGAGCAGTACTTC. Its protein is CASSILDLKREQYF.

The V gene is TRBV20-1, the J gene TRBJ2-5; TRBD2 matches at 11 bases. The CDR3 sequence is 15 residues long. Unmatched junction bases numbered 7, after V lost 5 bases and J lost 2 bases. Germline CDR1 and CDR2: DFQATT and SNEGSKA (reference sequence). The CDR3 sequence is CSARLAGLLQETQYF. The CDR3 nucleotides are TGCAGTGCTCGACTAGCGGGGCTTTTACAAGAGACCCAGTACTTC.

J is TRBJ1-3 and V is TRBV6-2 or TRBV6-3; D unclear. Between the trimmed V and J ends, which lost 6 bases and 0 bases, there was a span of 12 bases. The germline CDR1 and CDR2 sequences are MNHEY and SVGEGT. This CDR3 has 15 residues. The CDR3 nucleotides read TGTGCCAGCAGATCGGACGGCTTCTCTGGAAACACCATATATTTT. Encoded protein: CASRSDGFSGNTIYF.

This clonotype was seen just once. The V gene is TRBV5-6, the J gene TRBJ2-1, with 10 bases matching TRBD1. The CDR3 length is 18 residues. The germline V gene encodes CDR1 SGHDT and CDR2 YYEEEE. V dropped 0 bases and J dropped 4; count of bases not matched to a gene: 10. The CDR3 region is CASSLGGWTGGRYNEQFF. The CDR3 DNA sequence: TGTGCCAGCAGCTTGGGGGGCTGGACAGGGGGACGATACAATGAGCAGTTCTTC.